What follows are 2 T cell receptor beta chains derived from one specimen sequenced in a study of shared clonotypes between healthy human individuals. Sequenced by immunoSEQ multiplex PCR; TCRdb stores in-frame clones only, minus some. The table shows about 2,500,000 clones, with just over 90% occurring only once. The sequenced sample consisted of naive CD4+ T cells sorted from blood. Stated subset: CD45RA+ positively selected. The origin of the receptors is a man aged 18 to 29 in good health.

This clone appeared a single time. V gene TRBV6-1 combines with J gene TRBJ1-2; D is unclear. The CDR3 loop spans 13 amino acids. The V end was cut by 3 bases, the J end by 6 bases, with 11 bases between. Germline V gene data show CDR1 as MNHNS and CDR2 as SASEGT. CDR3 loop: CASSDDRQDGYTF. CDR3 DNA sequence: TGTGCCAGCAGTGATGATAGGCAGGATGGCTACACCTTC.

DNA for the CDR3: TGTGCCAGCAGTGACGGGACAGGGAATCAGCCCCAGCATTTT. Its translation is CASSDGTGNQPQHF. The chain is built from TRBV2 and TRBJ1-5; 9 bases align to TRBD1. Germline CDR1 and CDR2: SNHLY and FYNNEI. With V trimmed by 3 bases and J by 4 bases, 1 base remained unmatched. The CDR3 sequence is 14 residues long. The entire variable domain, with the rest obtained from reference TRBV2 and TRBJ1-5, is as follows: EPEVTQTPSHQVTQMGQEVILRCVPISNHLYFYWYRQILGQKVEFLVSFYNNEISEKSEIFDDQFSVERPDGSNFTLKIRSTKLEDSAMYFCASSDGTGNQPQHFGDGTRLSIL.